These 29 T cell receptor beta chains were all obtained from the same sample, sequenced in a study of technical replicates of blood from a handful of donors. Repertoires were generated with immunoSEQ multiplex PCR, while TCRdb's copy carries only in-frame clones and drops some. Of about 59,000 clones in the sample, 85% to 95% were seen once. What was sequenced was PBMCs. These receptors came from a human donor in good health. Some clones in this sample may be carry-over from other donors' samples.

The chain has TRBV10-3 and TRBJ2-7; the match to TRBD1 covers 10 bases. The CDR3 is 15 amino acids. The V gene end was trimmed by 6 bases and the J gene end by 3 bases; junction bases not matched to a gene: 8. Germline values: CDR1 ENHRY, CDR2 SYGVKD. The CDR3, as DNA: TGTGCCATCAGATCGACCGGGACAGGGGTCTACGAGCAGTACTTC. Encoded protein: CAIRSTGTGVYEQYF.

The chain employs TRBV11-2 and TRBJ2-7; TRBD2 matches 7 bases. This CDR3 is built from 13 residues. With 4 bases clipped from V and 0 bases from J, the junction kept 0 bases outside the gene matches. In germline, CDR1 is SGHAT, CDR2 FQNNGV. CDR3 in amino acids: CASSWDYSYEQYF. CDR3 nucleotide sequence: TGTGCCAGCAGCTGGGACTACTCCTACGAGCAGTACTTC.

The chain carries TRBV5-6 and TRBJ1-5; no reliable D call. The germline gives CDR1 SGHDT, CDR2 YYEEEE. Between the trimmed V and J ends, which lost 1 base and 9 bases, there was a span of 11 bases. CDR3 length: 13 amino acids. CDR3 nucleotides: TGTGCCAGCAGCTTGTGGTACACGGGGCCCCAGCATTTT. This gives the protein CASSLWYTGPQHF.

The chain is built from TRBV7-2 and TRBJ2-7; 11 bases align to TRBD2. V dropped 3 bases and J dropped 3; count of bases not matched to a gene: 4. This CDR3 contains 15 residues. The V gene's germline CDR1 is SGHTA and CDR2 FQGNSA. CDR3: CASSFRLAGNYEQYF. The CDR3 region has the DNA TGTGCCAGCAGCTTTCGACTAGCGGGAAACTACGAGCAGTACTTC.

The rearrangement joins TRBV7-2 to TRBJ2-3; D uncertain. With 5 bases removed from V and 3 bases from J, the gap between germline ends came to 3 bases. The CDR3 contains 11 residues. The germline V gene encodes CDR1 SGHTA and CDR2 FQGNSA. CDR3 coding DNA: TGTGCCAGCAGCCCGACAGATACGCAGTATTTT. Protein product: CASSPTDTQYF.

The CDR3 here is CASSVGGKNSPLHF. The CDR3 DNA follows: TGTGCCAGCTCAGTTGGAGGAAAAAATTCACCCCTCCACTTT. The chain couples TRBV2 to TRBJ1-6; no clear D. There are 14 residues in the CDR3. V was trimmed by 8 bases and J by 7 bases, leaving 15 bases between them. The V gene's germline CDR1 is SNHLY and CDR2 FYNNEI. Using reference TRBV2 and TRBJ1-6 for the parts outside the CDR3, the full variable domain is EPEVTQTPSHQVTQMGQEVILRCVPISNHLYFYWYRQILGQKVEFLVSFYNNEISEKSEIFDDQFSVERPDGSNFTLKIRSTKLEDSAMYFCASSVGGKNSPLHFGNGTRLTVT.

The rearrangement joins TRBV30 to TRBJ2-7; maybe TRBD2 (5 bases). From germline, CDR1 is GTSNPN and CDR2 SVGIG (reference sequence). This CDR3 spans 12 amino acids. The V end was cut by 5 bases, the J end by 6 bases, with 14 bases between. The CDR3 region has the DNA TGTGCCTGGGGGGTTTTCGGGATCGAGCAGTACTTC. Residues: CAWGVFGIEQYF.

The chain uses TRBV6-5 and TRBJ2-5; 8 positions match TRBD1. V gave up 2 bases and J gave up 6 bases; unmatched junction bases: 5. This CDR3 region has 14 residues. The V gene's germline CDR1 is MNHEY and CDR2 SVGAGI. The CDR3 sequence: CASSYGQGMKTQYF. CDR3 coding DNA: TGTGCCAGCAGTTACGGACAGGGTATGAAGACCCAGTACTTC.

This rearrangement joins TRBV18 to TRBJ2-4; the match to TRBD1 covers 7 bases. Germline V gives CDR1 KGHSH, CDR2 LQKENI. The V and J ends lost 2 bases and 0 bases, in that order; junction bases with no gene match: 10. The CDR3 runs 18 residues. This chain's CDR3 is CASSPSVRQGLAKNIQYF. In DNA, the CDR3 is TGTGCCAGCTCACCATCCGTAAGACAGGGCTTAGCCAAAAACATTCAGTACTTC.

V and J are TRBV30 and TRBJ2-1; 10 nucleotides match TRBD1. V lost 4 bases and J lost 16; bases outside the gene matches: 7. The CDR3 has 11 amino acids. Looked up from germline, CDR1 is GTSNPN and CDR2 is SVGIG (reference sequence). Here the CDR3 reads CAWIRDRGHFF. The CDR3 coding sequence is TGTGCCTGGATCCGGGACAGGGGCCATTTCTTC.

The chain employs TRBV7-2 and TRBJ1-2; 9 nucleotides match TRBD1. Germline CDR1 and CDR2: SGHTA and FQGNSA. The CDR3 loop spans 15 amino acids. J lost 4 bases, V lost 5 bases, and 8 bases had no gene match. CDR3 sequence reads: CASSIDRGSPYGYTF. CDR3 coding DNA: TGTGCCAGCAGCATAGACAGGGGGTCCCCCTATGGCTACACCTTC.

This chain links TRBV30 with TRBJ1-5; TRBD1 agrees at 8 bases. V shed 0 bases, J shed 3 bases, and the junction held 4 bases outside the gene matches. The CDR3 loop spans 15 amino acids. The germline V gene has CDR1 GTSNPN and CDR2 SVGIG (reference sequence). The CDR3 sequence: CAWSVPDRVNQPQHF. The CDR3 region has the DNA TGTGCCTGGAGTGTACCGGACAGGGTCAATCAGCCCCAGCATTTT.

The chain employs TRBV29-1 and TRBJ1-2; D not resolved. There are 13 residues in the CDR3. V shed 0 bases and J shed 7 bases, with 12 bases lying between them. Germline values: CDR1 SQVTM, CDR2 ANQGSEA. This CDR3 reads CSVEDFGLGGYTF. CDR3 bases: TGCAGCGTTGAAGATTTCGGGTTGGGTGGCTACACCTTC.

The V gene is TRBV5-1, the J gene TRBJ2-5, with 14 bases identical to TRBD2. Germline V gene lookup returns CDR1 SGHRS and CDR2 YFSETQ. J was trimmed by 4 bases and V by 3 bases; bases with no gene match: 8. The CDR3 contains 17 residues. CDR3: CASSSGGLAGGSETQYF. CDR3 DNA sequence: TGCGCCAGCAGCTCCGGAGGACTAGCGGGGGGATCAGAGACCCAGTACTTC.

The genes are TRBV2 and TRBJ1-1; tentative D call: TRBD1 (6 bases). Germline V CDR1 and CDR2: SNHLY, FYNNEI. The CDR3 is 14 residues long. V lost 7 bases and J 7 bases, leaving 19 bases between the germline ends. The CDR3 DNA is TGTGCCAGCACTCTCGGGACAAAGGGAAATGAAGCTTTCTTT. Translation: CASTLGTKGNEAFF.

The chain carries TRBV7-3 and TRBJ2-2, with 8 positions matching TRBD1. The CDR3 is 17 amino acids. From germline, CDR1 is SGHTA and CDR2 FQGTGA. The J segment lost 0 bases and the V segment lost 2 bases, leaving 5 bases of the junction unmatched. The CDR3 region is CASSLLPGQANTGELFF. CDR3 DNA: TGTGCCAGCAGCTTACTTCCGGGACAGGCGAACACCGGGGAGCTGTTTTTT.

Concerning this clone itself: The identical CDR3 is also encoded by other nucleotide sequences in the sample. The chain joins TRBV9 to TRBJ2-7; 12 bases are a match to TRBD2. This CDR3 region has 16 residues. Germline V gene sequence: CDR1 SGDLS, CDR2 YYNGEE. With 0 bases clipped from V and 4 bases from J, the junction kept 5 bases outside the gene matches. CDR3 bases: TGTGCCAGCAGCGTAGGGCTAGCGGGAGGGCCTTACGAGCAGTACTTC. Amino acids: CASSVGLAGGPYEQYF.

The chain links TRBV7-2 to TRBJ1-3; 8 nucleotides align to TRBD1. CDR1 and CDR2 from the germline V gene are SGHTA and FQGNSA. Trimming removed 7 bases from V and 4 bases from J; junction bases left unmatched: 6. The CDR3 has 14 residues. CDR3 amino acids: CASKRTGPGNTIYF. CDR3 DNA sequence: TGTGCCAGCAAGAGGACAGGGCCCGGAAACACCATATATTTT. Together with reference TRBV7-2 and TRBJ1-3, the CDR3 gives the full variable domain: GAGVSQSPSNKVTEKGKDVELRCDPISGHTALYWYRQSLGQGLEFLIYFQGNSAPDKSGLPSDRFSAERTGGSVSTLTIQRTQQEDSAVYLCASKRTGPGNTIYFGEGSWLTVV.

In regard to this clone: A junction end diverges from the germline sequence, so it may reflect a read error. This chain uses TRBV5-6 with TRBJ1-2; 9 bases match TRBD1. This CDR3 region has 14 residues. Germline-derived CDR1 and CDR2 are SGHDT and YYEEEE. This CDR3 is CASGLGDRVTGYTF. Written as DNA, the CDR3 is TGTGCCAGCGGCTTAGGGGACAGGGTGACGGGCTACACCTTC.

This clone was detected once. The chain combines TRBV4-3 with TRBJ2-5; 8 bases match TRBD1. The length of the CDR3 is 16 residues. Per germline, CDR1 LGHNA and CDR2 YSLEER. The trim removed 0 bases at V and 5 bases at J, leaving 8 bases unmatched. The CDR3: CASSQDPQGAWETQYF. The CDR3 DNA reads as TGCGCCAGCAGCCAAGATCCCCAGGGGGCGTGGGAGACCCAGTACTTC.

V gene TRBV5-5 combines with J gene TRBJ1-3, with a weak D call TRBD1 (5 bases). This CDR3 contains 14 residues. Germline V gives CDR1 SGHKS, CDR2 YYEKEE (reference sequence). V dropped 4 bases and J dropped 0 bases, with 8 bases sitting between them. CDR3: CASSGGDSGNTIYF. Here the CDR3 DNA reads TGTGCCAGCAGCGGAGGGGACTCTGGAAACACCATATATTTT. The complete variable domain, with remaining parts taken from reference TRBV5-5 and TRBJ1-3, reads DAGVTQSPTHLIKTRGQQVTLRCSPISGHKSVSWYQQVLGQGPQFIFQYYEKEERGRGNFPDRFSARQFPNYSSELNVNALLLGDSALYLCASSGGDSGNTIYFGEGSWLTVV.

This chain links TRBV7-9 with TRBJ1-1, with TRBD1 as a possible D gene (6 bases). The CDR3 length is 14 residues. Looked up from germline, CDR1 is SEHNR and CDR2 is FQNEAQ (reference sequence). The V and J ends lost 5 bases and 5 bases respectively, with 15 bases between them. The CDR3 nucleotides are TGTGCCAGCAGCGTGGGGGGGGCTGAGACTGAAGCTTTCTTT. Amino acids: CASSVGGAETEAFF.

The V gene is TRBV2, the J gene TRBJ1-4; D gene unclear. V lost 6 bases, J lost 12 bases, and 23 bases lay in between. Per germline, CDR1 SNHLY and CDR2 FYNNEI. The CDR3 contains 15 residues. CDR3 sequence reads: CASSGPGKRNIELFF. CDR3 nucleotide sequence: TGTGCCAGCAGCGGGCCGGGAAAGAGAAACATAGAACTGTTTTTT.

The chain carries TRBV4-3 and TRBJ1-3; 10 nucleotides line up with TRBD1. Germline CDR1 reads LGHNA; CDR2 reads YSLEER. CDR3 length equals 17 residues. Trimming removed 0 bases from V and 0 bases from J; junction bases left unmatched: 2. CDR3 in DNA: TGCGCCAGCAGCCAAGATTGGGACAGGGGCTCTGGAAACACCATATATTTT. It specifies CASSQDWDRGSGNTIYF.

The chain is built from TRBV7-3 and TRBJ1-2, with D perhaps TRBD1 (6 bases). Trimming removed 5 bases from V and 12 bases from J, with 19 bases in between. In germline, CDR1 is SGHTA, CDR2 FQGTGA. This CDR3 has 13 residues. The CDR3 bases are TGTGCCAGCAGCGCCGGACAGTTGCAGCCCCACACCTTC. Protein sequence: CASSAGQLQPHTF.

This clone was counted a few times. This CDR3 reads CASSFGGESYTEAFF. CDR3 nucleotides: TGCGCCAGCAGCTTTGGGGGGGAATCGTACACTGAAGCTTTCTTT. V gene TRBV5-1 combines with J gene TRBJ1-1; perhaps TRBD1 as D (5 bases). CDR1 is SGHRS and CDR2 is YFSETQ in the germline V gene. The CDR3 extends over 15 amino acids. Trimming took 2 bases from V and 3 from J, leaving 14 bases between them.

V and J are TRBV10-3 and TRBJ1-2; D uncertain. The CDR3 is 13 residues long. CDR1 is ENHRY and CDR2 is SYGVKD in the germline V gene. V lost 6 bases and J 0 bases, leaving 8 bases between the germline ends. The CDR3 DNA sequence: TGTGCCATCAGCGGAGCATCTAACTATGGCTACACCTTC. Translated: CAISGASNYGYTF.

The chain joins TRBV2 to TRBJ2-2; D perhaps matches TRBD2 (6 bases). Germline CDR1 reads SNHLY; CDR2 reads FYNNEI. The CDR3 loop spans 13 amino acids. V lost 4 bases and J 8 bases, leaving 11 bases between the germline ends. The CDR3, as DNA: TGTGCCAGCAGTGGCACCGGGACTGGGGAGCTGTTTTTT. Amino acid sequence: CASSGTGTGELFF.

CDR3 in amino acids: CASSSNYLYGYTF. The CDR3 nucleotides read TGTGCCAGCAGCTCAAACTACCTTTATGGCTACACCTTC. The chain carries TRBV7-2 and TRBJ1-2, with D unclear. Trimming stripped 4 bases from V and 5 bases from J, with 11 bases between. From germline, CDR1 is SGHTA and CDR2 FQGNSA. This CDR3 has 13 amino acids.